The 27 T cell receptor beta chains listed next were all sequenced from one sample in a study of CD4 T cell repertoires in COVID-19. Sequencing was done directly on freshly isolated, uncultured memory T cells. Method: immunoSEQ multiplex PCR; TCRdb's copy keeps in-frame clones and lacks some. The sample shows fewer than 10,000 clones, around 84% of them seen only once. This sample comprised effector memory CD4+ T cells from blood, obtained before the COVID-19 pandemic. The receptors originated from a human donor who had COVID-19.

The V and J genes are TRBV5-1 and TRBJ2-3, with a tentative D call TRBD2 (6 bases). This CDR3 spans 13 amino acids. Trimming shortened V by 0 bases and J by 8 bases, and 10 bases separated the two germline ends. From germline, CDR1 is SGHRS and CDR2 YFSETQ. This CDR3 reads CASSLVLGGTQYF. The DNA of the CDR3 is TGCGCCAGCAGCTTGGTGCTGGGGGGTACGCAGTATTTT.

V and J are TRBV9 and TRBJ1-5; 8 positions match TRBD1. After removal of 3 bases from V and 0 bases from J, the junction contained 5 bases not matched to a gene. The CDR3 has 16 amino acids. Germline V gene sequence: CDR1 SGDLS, CDR2 YYNGEE. In nucleotides, the CDR3 is TGTGCCAGCAGCGGGAAGGACAGGGTTAGCAATCAGCCCCAGCATTTT. Translated, it gives CASSGKDRVSNQPQHF. Full variable domain (missing parts from reference TRBV9 and TRBJ1-5): DSGVTQTPKHLITATGQRVTLRCSPRSGDLSVYWYQQSLDQGLQFLIQYYNGEERAKGNILERFSAQQFPDLHSELNLSSLELGDSALYFCASSGKDRVSNQPQHFGDGTRLSIL.

As concerns this clone: A junction end diverges from the germline sequence, so it may reflect a read error. The V call is TRBV2, the J call TRBJ1-3, with D possibly matching TRBD1 (5 bases). CDR3 length: 18 amino acids. Germline-derived CDR1 and CDR2 are SNHLY and FYNNEI. The CDR3 DNA reads TGTGCCGGCAGTGGGGGGGTTGGGGCAGCGGGCTCTGGAAACACCATATATTTT. Protein: CAGSGGVGAAGSGNTIYF.

The rearrangement joins TRBV15 to TRBJ1-5, with TRBD1 identical over 7 bases. This CDR3 region has 15 residues. Germline CDR1 reads LNHNV; CDR2 reads YYDKDF (reference sequence). V shed 4 bases and J 4 bases; nucleotides not matched to a gene: 7. CDR3 sequence: CATSKSGTANQPQHF. The DNA for the CDR3 is TGTGCCACCAGCAAGTCCGGGACAGCTAATCAGCCCCAGCATTTT. Full variable domain (outside the CDR3, taken from reference TRBV15 and TRBJ1-5): DAMVIQNPRYQVTQFGKPVTLSCSQTLNHNVMYWYQQKSSQAPKLLFHYYDKDFNNEADTPDNFQSRRPNTSFCFLDIRSPGLGDTAMYLCATSKSGTANQPQHFGDGTRLSIL.

The CDR3 spells CASSQTGGKNIQYF. DNA of the CDR3: TGTGCCAGCAGCCAGACAGGGGGTAAAAACATTCAGTACTTC. The chain recombines TRBV13 with TRBJ2-4; 9 bases agree with TRBD1. Germline V gene lookup returns CDR1 PRHDT and CDR2 FYEKMQ (reference sequence). The CDR3 runs 14 residues. The trim removed 5 bases at V and 4 bases at J, leaving 3 bases unmatched.

V gene TRBV6-5 combines with J gene TRBJ2-7; the D gene is possibly TRBD1 (6 bases). The CDR3 covers 14 residues. Germline loops: CDR1 MNHEY, CDR2 SVGAGI. The V end lost 5 bases, the J end lost 3 bases, and 14 bases lay between the germline ends. The CDR3 spells CASSEGDTHYEQYF. DNA of the CDR3: TGTGCCAGCAGTGAAGGGGACACCCACTACGAGCAGTACTTC.

The chain employs TRBV7-9 and TRBJ2-1; the match to TRBD2 covers 7 bases. The V segment lost 5 bases and the J segment 0 bases; nucleotides outside the gene matches: 1. Germline V gene sequence: CDR1 SEHNR, CDR2 FQNEAQ (reference sequence). The CDR3 contains 14 residues. CDR3 loop: CASSPSGSYNEQFF. The CDR3 DNA sequence: TGTGCCAGCAGCCCTAGCGGCTCCTACAATGAGCAGTTCTTC.

The chain couples TRBV11-2 to TRBJ1-1; D is uncertain. V was trimmed by 1 base and J by 5 bases, leaving 11 bases between them. This CDR3 spans 14 amino acids. Germline V lookup: CDR1 SGHAT, CDR2 FQNNGV. CDR3 sequence (DNA): TGTGCCAGCAGCTTAGGCGGGCGCGGGACTGAAGCTTTCTTT. Translating gives CASSLGGRGTEAFF.

This chain uses TRBV28 with TRBJ2-5; 8 positions match TRBD2. Germline lookup yields CDR1 MDHEN and CDR2 SYDVKM. V dropped 2 bases and J dropped 2; count of bases not matched to a gene: 7. This CDR3 contains 16 residues. CDR3 coding DNA: TGTGCCAGCAGTTTAGGGCGGGGGGCCAAACAAGAGACCCAGTACTTC. Translated, it gives CASSLGRGAKQETQYF.

V gene TRBV5-1 combines with J gene TRBJ1-1, with 8 nucleotides matching TRBD1. Germline V lookup: CDR1 SGHRS, CDR2 YFSETQ. V dropped 5 bases and J dropped 2; count of bases not matched to a gene: 8. CDR3 length equals 15 residues. CDR3 in DNA: TGCGCCAGCAGTCAGGGGGCGACTATTAACACTGAAGCTTTCTTT. Protein product: CASSQGATINTEAFF.

This sequence joins TRBV28 and TRBJ2-7; 10 bases match TRBD1. Germline-derived CDR1 and CDR2 are MDHEN and SYDVKM. V was pared by 5 bases and J by 3 bases, with 7 bases of the junction left unmatched. The CDR3 totals 15 residues. The CDR3 sequence is CASSPSGDRGYEQYF. CDR3 in DNA: TGTGCCAGCAGTCCCTCGGGGGACAGGGGCTACGAGCAGTACTTC.

This sequence joins TRBV7-9 and TRBJ2-1; maybe TRBD2 (5 bases). The CDR3 runs 12 residues. V gave up 4 bases and J gave up 10 bases, with 11 bases separating them. Germline V gene data show CDR1 as SEHNR and CDR2 as FQNEAQ (reference sequence). In DNA, the CDR3 is TGTGCCAGCAGCTCAAAGCGGACCGAGCAGTTCTTC. Residues: CASSSKRTEQFF.

V and J are TRBV18 and TRBJ1-2; 7 nucleotides agree with TRBD1. The CDR3 length is 15 residues. Looked up from germline, CDR1 is KGHSH and CDR2 is LQKENI. The V and J ends lost 2 bases and 5 bases, in that order; junction bases with no gene match: 8. Here the CDR3 DNA reads TGTGCCAGCTCACCAGCCGGACAGGCAACATATGGCTACACCTTC. Its translation is CASSPAGQATYGYTF.

The chain couples TRBV5-1 to TRBJ1-4; no firm D call. The CDR3 sequence is 16 residues long. V was pared by 1 base and J by 4 bases, with 14 bases between. Germline-derived CDR1 and CDR2 are SGHRS and YFSETQ. CDR3: CASSLYGVALNEKLFF. In nucleotides, the CDR3 is TGCGCCAGCAGCTTGTATGGCGTAGCCCTTAATGAAAAACTGTTTTTT.

The table lists this clone with a few counts. The chain couples TRBV5-8 to TRBJ1-4; 10 positions agree with TRBD1. Germline-derived CDR1 and CDR2 are SGHTS and YDEGEE. The junction had 4 bases not matched to a gene; V was cut back by 4 bases and J by 4 bases. The CDR3 is made up of 15 amino acids. DNA of the CDR3: TGTGCCAGCAGCGGTGGGACAGGGGATAATGAAAAACTGTTTTTT. Amino acids: CASSGGTGDNEKLFF.

The genes are TRBV7-9 and TRBJ2-5, with TRBD1 as a possible D gene (5 bases). The germline V and J ends were trimmed by 2 bases and 3 bases, with 16 bases remaining between them. The V gene's germline CDR1 is SEHNR and CDR2 FQNEAQ (reference sequence). There are 16 residues in the CDR3. CDR3: CASSLRVRTREETQYF. CDR3 coding DNA: TGTGCCAGCAGCTTAAGAGTGAGGACACGGGAAGAGACCCAGTACTTC.

CDR3 nucleotides: TGTGCCAGCAGCTTGAGGACTGTAAACACCGGGGAGCTGTTTTTT. This gives the protein CASSLRTVNTGELFF. The rearrangement links TRBV5-6 to TRBJ2-2; D might be TRBD2 (5 bases). The germline V gene has CDR1 SGHDT and CDR2 YYEEEE. This CDR3 comprises 15 residues. V was cut by 1 base and J by 2 bases, with 9 bases left in between. The whole variable domain, remainder taken from reference TRBV5-6 and TRBJ2-2, is DAGVTQSPTHLIKTRGQQVTLRCSPKSGHDTVSWYQQALGQGPQFIFQYYEEEERQRGNFPDRFSGHQFPNYSSELNVNALLLGDSALYLCASSLRTVNTGELFFGEGSRLTVL.

The J gene is TRBJ1-1, the V gene TRBV5-1, with a weak D call TRBD1 (5 bases). The germline V gene has CDR1 SGHRS and CDR2 YFSETQ. V lost 0 bases to trimming and J lost 4 bases, with 7 bases between them. The CDR3 spans 13 residues. The CDR3 region has the DNA TGCGCCAGCAGCTTGGGCAGGGCCACTGAAGCTTTCTTT. Translated: CASSLGRATEAFF.

This clone was seen a few times. The chain employs TRBV20-1 and TRBJ1-1; maybe TRBD1 (6 bases). CDR3 length equals 11 residues. Germline CDR1 and CDR2: DFQATT and SNEGSKA (reference sequence). Deletions cut 7 bases from V and 11 bases from J, with 17 bases between. CDR3 region: CSGSTRDTAFF. The CDR3 region has the DNA TGCAGTGGGAGTACGAGGGACACTGCTTTCTTT.

The J gene is TRBJ2-5, the V gene TRBV27, with 10 bases identical to TRBD2. J gave up 1 base and V 6 bases, and 5 bases lay outside the gene matches. Germline V lookup: CDR1 MNHEY, CDR2 SMNVEV (reference sequence). The CDR3 consists of 15 residues. CDR3: CASRRGLAAQETQYF. The DNA for the CDR3 is TGTGCCAGCAGGAGAGGACTAGCGGCCCAAGAGACCCAGTACTTC.

V gene TRBV6-5 combines with J gene TRBJ1-1, with D uncertain. Germline values: CDR1 MNHEY, CDR2 SVGAGI. Trimming took 4 bases from V and 0 from J, leaving 9 bases between them. The length of the CDR3 is 14 residues. The CDR3 protein is CASSLREMNTEAFF. The CDR3 DNA reads TGTGCCAGCAGTTTGAGGGAAATGAACACTGAAGCTTTCTTT.

The chain combines TRBV7-9 with TRBJ2-5; weak D call: TRBD1 (6 bases). Germline V gives CDR1 SEHNR, CDR2 FQNEAQ (reference sequence). The CDR3 runs to 13 residues. V was cut by 7 bases and J by 5 bases, with 14 bases left in between. CDR3 sequence reads: CASTRGQSETQYF. The CDR3 region has the DNA TGTGCCAGCACCCGAGGACAGTCGGAGACCCAGTACTTC.

V usage is TRBV6-5 and J usage is TRBJ2-1; the match to TRBD2 covers 11 bases. The junction had 2 bases not matched to a gene; V was cut back by 4 bases and J by 12 bases. In germline, CDR1 is MNHEY, CDR2 SVGAGI. This CDR3 contains 12 residues. The CDR3 DNA is TGTGCCAGCAGTTCAACTAGCGGGGGGCAGTTCTTC. Its protein product is CASSSTSGGQFF.

This chain links TRBV28 with TRBJ1-1; 7 nucleotides match TRBD1. Germline assignment: CDR1 MDHEN and CDR2 SYDVKM. V lost 2 bases to trimming and J lost 5 bases; unmatched junction nucleotides: 2. The CDR3 covers 13 residues. CDR3 sequence: CASSLRGLTEAFF. The CDR3, as DNA: TGTGCCAGCAGTTTAAGGGGGCTGACTGAAGCTTTCTTT.

The chain is built from TRBV12-5 and TRBJ1-4, with D uncertain. V lost 10 bases and J lost 2, with 11 bases in between. CDR3 length: 13 amino acids. CDR1 and CDR2 (germline): LGHNT, FRNRAP. In nucleotides, the CDR3 is TGTGCTACCACGATTGAGACTAATGAAAAACTGTTTTTT. This sequence encodes CATTIETNEKLFF.

This clone was recorded a few times. The chain couples TRBV30 to TRBJ2-1, with TRBD2 identical over 9 bases. From germline, CDR1 is GTSNPN and CDR2 SVGIG (reference sequence). J was trimmed by 10 bases and V by 1 base; bases with no gene match: 8. The length of the CDR3 is 14 residues. The CDR3 bases are TGTGCCTGGAGTGCTGGGCTAGCGGGAAGGGAGCAGTTCTTC. Residues: CAWSAGLAGREQFF.

In regard to this clone: The same CDR3 is also encoded by other DNA sequences in this sample. The chain is built from TRBV14 and TRBJ2-6; 8 bases agree with TRBD2. This CDR3 region has 16 residues. Germline values: CDR1 SGHDN, CDR2 FVKESK. Losses at the gene ends were 6 bases for V and 1 base for J; bases not matched to a gene: 5. CDR3 loop: CASSRTGGSGANVLTF. CDR3 coding DNA: TGTGCCAGCAGTAGGACGGGAGGGTCTGGGGCCAACGTCCTGACTTTC.